This T cell receptor (beta chain) was obtained from a study of shared clonotypes between healthy human individuals. The ends were cut back, 4 bases at V and 4 bases at J, with 14 bases in the middle. The CDR3 has 14 residues. Germline V gene sequence: CDR1 SGDLS, CDR2 YYNGEE. As defined, naive CD8 cells were CD45RO-negative and positively selected for CCR7, with terminally differentiated effector memory CD45RA+ cells excluded. Produced via immunoSEQ multiplex PCR; TCRdb's table is partial and in-frame only. The data hold 1.5 million to 2.5 million clones, with about 95% observed a single time. The clonotype was recovered from a man aged 18-30 years in good health. Material for sequencing was naive CD8+ T cells sorted from blood. The gene calls are TRBV9 and TRBJ1-1; D unresolved. CDR3 in amino acids: CASSPPVMGTEAFF. CDR3 nucleotides: TGTGCCAGCAGCCCCCCGGTAATGGGCACTGAAGCTTTCTTT.